The present T cell receptor (beta chain) was sequenced within a study of cytomegalovirus exposure and HLA in healthy donors. Overall study findings and caveats: Researchers counted roughly 150 TCR beta chains as cytomegalovirus-associated.

The study ran its PCR with 60 Vbeta and 13 Jbeta primers. Assay: immunoSEQ multiplex PCR; the TCRdb copy retains only in-frame clones and omits some. The sample yields about 93,000 clones, over 55% seen once. Of note for this clone: The target antigen is unknown.

From germline, CDR1 is SQVTM and CDR2 ANQGSEA. The V segment lost 6 bases and the J segment 10 bases; nucleotides outside the gene matches: 11. The CDR3 loop spans 12 amino acids. The rearrangement joins TRBV29-1 to TRBJ2-5; the match to TRBD2 covers 7 bases. Sequenced material: PBMCs. This TCR came from a boy aged 5-17 years in good health and CMV-seropositive. The chain's CDR3 is CSVLLPGGIQYF. CDR3 nucleotide sequence: TGCAGCGTACTCCTTCCCGGGGGGATCCAGTACTTC.